The 21 T cell receptor beta chains below come from one sample, sequenced in a study of T cells in Graves' hyperthyroidism and ophthalmopathy. RNA transcripts gave rise to amplified TCR beta CDR3 regions. First-round RT-PCR of the TCR CDR3 relied on the HTBI primer set. From the multiplex PCR reads, TCRdb called clonotypes with MiXCR, one entry per CDR3 protein. This table holds 640,000 or so distinct CDR3 sequences, roughly 15% found once. Sequencing was carried out using blood. These receptor sequences come from a middle-aged woman with Graves' ophthalmopathy.

This clonotype showed up many times. The genes are TRBV30 and TRBJ2-2; D is possibly TRBD2 (5 bases). Trimming took off 4 bases at V and 5 bases at J, with 11 bases between the two ends. Germline-derived CDR1 and CDR2 are GTSNPN and SVGIG (reference sequence). This CDR3 is 13 amino acids long. CDR3 in amino acids: CAWMEAGTGELFF. CDR3 in DNA: TGTGCCTGGATGGAGGCCGGAACCGGGGAGCTGTTTTTT. Full variable domain (missing parts from reference TRBV30 and TRBJ2-2): SQTIHQWPATLVQPVGSPLSLECTVEGTSNPNLYWYRQAAGRGLQLLFYSVGIGQISSEVPQNLSASRPQDRQFILSSKKLLLSDSGFYLCAWMEAGTGELFFGEGSRLTVL.

This clonotype was recorded at least ten times. In nucleotides, the CDR3 is TGTGCCAGCAGTTACAACAGGGCTCAGCCCCAGCATTTT. It specifies CASSYNRAQPQHF. The chain is built from TRBV6-5 and TRBJ1-5, with a possible D match to TRBD1 (6 bases). The germline V gene encodes CDR1 MNHEY and CDR2 SVGAGI. This CDR3 has 13 residues. Trimming took 2 bases from V and 6 from J, leaving 8 bases between them.

This clonotype was seen a handful of times. The chain links TRBV24-1 to TRBJ1-1; D perhaps matches TRBD1 (6 bases). The CDR3 totals 15 residues. Germline V CDR1 and CDR2: KGHDR, SFDVKD. With 0 bases removed from V and 5 bases from J, the gap between germline ends came to 12 bases. CDR3: CATSDLKGGRTEAFF. CDR3 coding DNA: TGTGCCACCAGTGATTTGAAGGGGGGGAGGACTGAAGCTTTCTTT.

This clonotype was recorded at least ten times. This chain uses TRBV20-1 with TRBJ2-4; D is perhaps TRBD2 (5 bases). V lost 5 bases to trimming and J lost 0 bases, with 20 bases between them. The CDR3 extends over 17 amino acids. Germline V gene lookup returns CDR1 DFQATT and CDR2 SNEGSKA (reference sequence). CDR3 in DNA: TGCAGTGCTCAGAGGGTGGTTGGGTCGATAGCCAAAAACATTCAGTACTTC. Encoded protein: CSAQRVVGSIAKNIQYF.

This chain joins TRBV6-1 and TRBJ2-2; 8 bases match TRBD1. Germline V gene data show CDR1 as MNHNS and CDR2 as SASEGT. The J segment lost 1 base and the V segment lost 2 bases, leaving 6 bases of the junction unmatched. CDR3 length: 17 residues. The CDR3 sequence is CASSESWDRWNTGELFF. Here the CDR3 DNA reads TGTGCCAGCAGTGAAAGCTGGGACAGGTGGAACACCGGGGAGCTGTTTTTT.

The genes are TRBV6-1 and TRBJ2-7; tentative D call: TRBD1 (5 bases). The CDR3 length is 16 residues. Trimming cost V 5 bases and J 4 bases, with 21 bases left between them. CDR1 is MNHNS, CDR2 SASEGT, per germline. The CDR3 nucleotides are TGTGCCAGCAGTCTTGTCCGCCGACAGATCGGTTACGAGCAGTACTTC. It is translated as CASSLVRRQIGYEQYF.

This clonotype was seen a few times. The V gene is TRBV3-1, the J gene TRBJ1-1, with 7 bases that match TRBD1. This CDR3 region has 15 residues. Germline-derived CDR1 and CDR2 are LGHDT and YNNKEL (reference sequence). With V trimmed by 5 bases and J by 4 bases, 10 bases remained unmatched. The CDR3 DNA reads TGTGCCAGCAGCTCTCCAGCCAACAGGGGCACTGAAGCTTTCTTT. Encoded protein: CASSSPANRGTEAFF.

In its sample, this clonotype was seen a few times. This chain uses TRBV29-1 with TRBJ2-7; D may be TRBD1 (6 bases). Trimming took 3 bases from V and 2 from J, leaving 14 bases between them. Germline CDR1 SQVTM, CDR2 ANQGSEA. The CDR3 contains 14 residues. The DNA for the CDR3 is TGCAGCGTTGAGAAAGGGGGACCCCCCTACGAGCAGTACTTC. It specifies CSVEKGGPPYEQYF.

This clonotype was observed at least ten times. J is TRBJ2-5 and V is TRBV6-1; 8 bases line up with TRBD2. The CDR3 sequence is 14 residues long. The germline gives CDR1 MNHNS, CDR2 SASEGT. Trimming at V came to 3 bases and at J to 3 bases, leaving 3 bases not matched to a gene. CDR3 loop: CASSDGTRKETQYF. As DNA, the CDR3 is TGTGCCAGCAGTGACGGGACTAGAAAAGAGACCCAGTACTTC.

This clonotype showed up many times. The chain employs TRBV7-8 and TRBJ1-2; the D gene is possibly TRBD1 (6 bases). V lost 4 bases and J lost 4, with 22 bases in between. The CDR3 spans 17 residues. Germline V gene sequence: CDR1 SGHVS, CDR2 FQNEAQ. CDR3 protein: CASSSIGRGGQGYGYTF. For the CDR3, the DNA is TGTGCCAGCAGCTCCATTGGTCGCGGGGGCCAGGGCTATGGCTACACCTTC. Looking up the rest from reference TRBV7-8 and TRBJ1-2 gives the full variable domain: GAGVSQSPRYKVAKRGQDVALRCDPISGHVSLFWYQQALGQGPEFLTYFQNEAQLDKSGLPSDRFFAERPEGSVSTLKIQRTQQEDSAVYLCASSSIGRGGQGYGYTFGSGTRLTVV.

This clonotype was seen a handful of times. The rearrangement uses TRBV11-1 and TRBJ1-2; D perhaps matches TRBD1 (5 bases). V lost 1 base to trimming and J lost 5 bases, with 8 bases between them. The CDR3 runs to 13 residues. Germline CDR1 SGHAT, CDR2 FQDESV (reference sequence). CDR3 in DNA: TGTGCCAGCAGCTTAGGGACAAAATATGGCTACACCTTC. Its protein is CASSLGTKYGYTF.

Many counts were recorded for this clonotype. The chain has TRBV9 and TRBJ2-5; no definite D call. V lost 4 bases to trimming and J lost 3 bases, with 13 bases between them. The CDR3 is 14 amino acids. Germline V gene sequence: CDR1 SGDLS, CDR2 YYNGEE. The CDR3 region has the DNA TGTGCCAGCAGCAGTTTAAATAGAGAAGAGACCCAGTACTTC. Translating gives CASSSLNREETQYF.

This clonotype was seen ten or more times. The gene calls are TRBV6-2 or TRBV6-3 and TRBJ2-5, with 7 positions matching TRBD2. Germline assignment: CDR1 MNHEY and CDR2 SVGEGT. The CDR3 is 15 residues long. V shed 6 bases, J shed 5 bases, and the junction held 12 bases outside the gene matches. In DNA, the CDR3 is TGTGCCAGCAGGACTTCACCTAGCGGCGGGGAGACCCAGTACTTC. This encodes CASRTSPSGGETQYF.

This clonotype was observed many times. The chain has TRBV12-3 or TRBV12-4 and TRBJ2-3, with D hard to call. The V end lost 6 bases, the J end lost 0 bases, and 7 bases lay between the germline ends. CDR3 size: 13 residues. The CDR3 nucleotides read TGTGCCAGCAGCTCTAGTAGCACAGATACGCAGTATTTT. Translation gives CASSSSSTDTQYF.

In its sample, this clonotype was seen many times. The rearrangement links TRBV7-2 to TRBJ2-7; D unclear. The CDR3 spans 14 residues. V was cut by 3 bases and J by 3 bases, with 12 bases left in between. Germline values: CDR1 SGHTA, CDR2 FQGNSA. The CDR3 loop reads CASSLSTHLYEQYF. CDR3 in DNA: TGTGCCAGCAGCTTGTCGACCCATCTCTACGAGCAGTACTTC.

Many counts were recorded for this clonotype. A read error may be the cause here, since a much bigger clone is one base away. The chain links TRBV10-3 to TRBJ1-3, with TRBD1 as a possible D gene (5 bases). The V and J ends lost 6 bases and 0 bases respectively, with 6 bases between them. The CDR3 is 13 residues long. In germline, CDR1 is ENHRY, CDR2 SYGVKD. CDR3 in DNA: TGTGCCATCAGCCAGGGCTCTGGAAACACCATATATTTT. Translation: CAISQGSGNTIYF.

This clonotype has a count of ten or more. V usage is TRBV30 and J usage is TRBJ1-1, with D possibly TRBD1 on 5 matching bases. The CDR3 is made up of 15 amino acids. V was cut by 1 base and J by 5 bases, with 17 bases left in between. Germline V lookup: CDR1 GTSNPN, CDR2 SVGIG (reference sequence). The CDR3 protein is CAWSASPRAETEAFF. The CDR3 coding sequence is TGTGCCTGGAGTGCCTCCCCCAGGGCCGAGACTGAAGCTTTCTTT. Together with reference TRBV30 and TRBJ1-1, the CDR3 gives the full variable domain: SQTIHQWPATLVQPVGSPLSLECTVEGTSNPNLYWYRQAAGRGLQLLFYSVGIGQISSEVPQNLSASRPQDRQFILSSKKLLLSDSGFYLCAWSASPRAETEAFFGQGTRLTVV.

This clonotype was recorded at least ten times. The chain is built from TRBV12-3 or TRBV12-4 and TRBJ2-7; D not resolved. The length of the CDR3 is 11 residues. The V end was cut by 4 bases, the J end by 4 bases, with 5 bases between. The CDR3 region is CASSSQYEQYF. In DNA, the CDR3 is TGTGCCAGCAGTTCCCAGTACGAGCAGTACTTC.

This clonotype has more than one count but fewer than ten. This chain links TRBV28 with TRBJ1-5; D may be TRBD1 (5 bases). V was trimmed by 6 bases and J by 0 bases, leaving 18 bases between them. CDR1 and CDR2 from the germline V gene are MDHEN and SYDVKM. The CDR3 is made up of 17 amino acids. The DNA for the CDR3 is TGTGCCAGCAGGACCGAACACGGGGCGTATAGCAATCAGCCCCAGCATTTT. It yields the protein CASRTEHGAYSNQPQHF. The variable domain in full, with the rest retrieved from reference TRBV28 and TRBJ1-5, is DVKVTQSSRYLVKRTGEKVFLECVQDMDHENMFWYRQDPGLGLRLIYFSYDVKMKEKGDIPEGYSVSREKKERFSLILESASTNQTSMYLCASRTEHGAYSNQPQHFGDGTRLSIL.

This chain connects TRBV6-1 to TRBJ2-7; TRBD1 matches at 7 bases. The germline V gene encodes CDR1 MNHNS and CDR2 SASEGT. The CDR3 consists of 15 residues. Trimming at V came to 6 bases and at J to 1 base, leaving 9 bases not matched to a gene. CDR3 sequence reads: CASRITGVGSYEQYF. The CDR3 bases are TGTGCCAGCAGAATCACAGGGGTTGGATCCTACGAGCAGTACTTC.

This clonotype was observed a handful of times. The rearrangement joins TRBV6-2 or TRBV6-3 to TRBJ2-1; 9 bases align to TRBD2. The J segment lost 9 bases and the V segment lost 2 bases, leaving 8 bases of the junction unmatched. The CDR3 is 15 residues long. Germline loops: CDR1 MNHEY, CDR2 SVGEGT. The CDR3 sequence is CASSYGGRASSEQFF. Written as DNA, the CDR3 is TGTGCCAGCAGTTACGGCGGGAGGGCATCCTCTGAGCAGTTCTTC.